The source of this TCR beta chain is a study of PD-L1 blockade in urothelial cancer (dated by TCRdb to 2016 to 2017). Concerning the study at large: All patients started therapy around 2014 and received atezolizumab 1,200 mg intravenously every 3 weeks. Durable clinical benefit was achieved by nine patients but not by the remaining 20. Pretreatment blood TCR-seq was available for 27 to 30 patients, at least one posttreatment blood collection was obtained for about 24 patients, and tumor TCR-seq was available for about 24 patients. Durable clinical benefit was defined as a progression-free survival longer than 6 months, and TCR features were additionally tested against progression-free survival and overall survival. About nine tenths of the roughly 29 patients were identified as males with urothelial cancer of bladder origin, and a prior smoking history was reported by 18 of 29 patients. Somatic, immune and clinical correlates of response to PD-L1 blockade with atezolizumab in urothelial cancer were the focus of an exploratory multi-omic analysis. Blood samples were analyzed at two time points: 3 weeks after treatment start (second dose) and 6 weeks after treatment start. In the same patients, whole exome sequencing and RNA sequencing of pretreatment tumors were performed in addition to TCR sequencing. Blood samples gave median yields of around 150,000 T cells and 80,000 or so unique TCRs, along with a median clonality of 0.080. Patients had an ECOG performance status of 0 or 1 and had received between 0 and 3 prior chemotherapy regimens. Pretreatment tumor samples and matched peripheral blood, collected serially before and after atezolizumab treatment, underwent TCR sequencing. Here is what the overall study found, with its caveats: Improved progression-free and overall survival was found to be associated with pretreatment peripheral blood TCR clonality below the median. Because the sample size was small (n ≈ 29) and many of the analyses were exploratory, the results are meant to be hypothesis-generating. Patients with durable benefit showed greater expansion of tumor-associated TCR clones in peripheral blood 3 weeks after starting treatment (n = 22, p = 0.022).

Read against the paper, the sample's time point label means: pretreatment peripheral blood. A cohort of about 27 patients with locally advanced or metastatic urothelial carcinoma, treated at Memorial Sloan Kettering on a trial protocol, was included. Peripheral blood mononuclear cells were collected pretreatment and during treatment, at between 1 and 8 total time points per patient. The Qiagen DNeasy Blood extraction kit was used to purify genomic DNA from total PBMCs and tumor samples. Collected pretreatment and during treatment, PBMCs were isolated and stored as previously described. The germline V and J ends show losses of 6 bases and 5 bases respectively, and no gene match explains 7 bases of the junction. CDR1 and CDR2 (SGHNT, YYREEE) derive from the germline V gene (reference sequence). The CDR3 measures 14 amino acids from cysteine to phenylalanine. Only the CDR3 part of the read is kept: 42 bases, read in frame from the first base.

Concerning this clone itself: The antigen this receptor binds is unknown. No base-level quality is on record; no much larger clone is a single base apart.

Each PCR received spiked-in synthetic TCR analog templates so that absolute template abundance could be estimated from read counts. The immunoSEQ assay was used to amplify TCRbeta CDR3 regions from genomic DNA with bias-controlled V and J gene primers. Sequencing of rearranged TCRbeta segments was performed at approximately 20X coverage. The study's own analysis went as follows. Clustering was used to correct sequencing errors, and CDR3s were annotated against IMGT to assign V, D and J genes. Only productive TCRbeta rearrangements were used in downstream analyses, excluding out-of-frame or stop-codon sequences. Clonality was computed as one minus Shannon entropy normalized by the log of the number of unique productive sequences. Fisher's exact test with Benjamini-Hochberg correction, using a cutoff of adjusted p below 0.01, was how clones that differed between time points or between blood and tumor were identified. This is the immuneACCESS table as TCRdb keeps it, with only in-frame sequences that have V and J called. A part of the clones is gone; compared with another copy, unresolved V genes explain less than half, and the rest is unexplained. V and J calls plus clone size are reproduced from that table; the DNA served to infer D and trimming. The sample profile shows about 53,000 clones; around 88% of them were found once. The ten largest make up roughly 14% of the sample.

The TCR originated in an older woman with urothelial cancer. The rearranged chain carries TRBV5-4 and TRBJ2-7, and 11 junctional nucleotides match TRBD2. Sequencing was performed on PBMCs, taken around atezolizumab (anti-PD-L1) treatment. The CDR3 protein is CASNIAGGHHEQYF. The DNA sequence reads TGTGCCAGCAACATAGCGGGAGGGCACCACGAGCAGTACTTC. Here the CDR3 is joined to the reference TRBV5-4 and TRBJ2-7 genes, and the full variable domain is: ETGVTQSPTHLIKTRGQQVTLRCSSQSGHNTVSWYQQALGQGPQFIFQYYREEENGRGNFPPRFSGLQFPNYSSELNVNALELDDSALYLCASNIAGGHHEQYFGPGTRLTVT.